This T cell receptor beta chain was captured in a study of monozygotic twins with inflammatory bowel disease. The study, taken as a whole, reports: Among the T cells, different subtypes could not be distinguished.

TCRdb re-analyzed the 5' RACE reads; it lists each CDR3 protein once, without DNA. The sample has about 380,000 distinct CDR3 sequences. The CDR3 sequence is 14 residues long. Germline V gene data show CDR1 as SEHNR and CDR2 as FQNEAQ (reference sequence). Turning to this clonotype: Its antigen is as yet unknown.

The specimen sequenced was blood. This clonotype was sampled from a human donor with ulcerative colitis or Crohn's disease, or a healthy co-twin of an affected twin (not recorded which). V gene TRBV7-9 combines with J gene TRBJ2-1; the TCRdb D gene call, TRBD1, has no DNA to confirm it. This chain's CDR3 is CASSLARGDNEQFF.